The T cell receptor beta chain described here comes from a study of shared clonotypes between healthy human individuals. Study-wide context: Samples came from a couple of female and a few male donors aged 18 to 49.

Unsorted samples, those not sorted, used roughly 100 million PBMCs for genomic DNA. Assay execution took place at the deep level. DNA from unsorted PBMC was sequenced on ten immunoSEQ deep assay plates. This table comes from immunoSEQ multiplex PCR, and its TCRdb copy is limited to in-frame clones, with some not included. The sample shows around 510,000 clones, just over 75% of them seen only once. This CDR3 has 15 residues. With V trimmed by 4 bases and J by 7 bases, 6 bases remained unmatched. Germline loops: CDR1 MGHRA, CDR2 YSYEKL. The V call is TRBV4-1, the J call TRBJ2-4; the match to TRBD1 covers 11 bases. The TCR comes from a woman in her thirties or forties in good health. Some clones in this sample may be carry-over from other donors' samples. The sequencing sample was made of PBMCs. CDR3 DNA: TGCGCCAGCAGCCCTTTCGGGACAGGGGGGAACATTCAGTACTTC. Protein: CASSPFGTGGNIQYF.